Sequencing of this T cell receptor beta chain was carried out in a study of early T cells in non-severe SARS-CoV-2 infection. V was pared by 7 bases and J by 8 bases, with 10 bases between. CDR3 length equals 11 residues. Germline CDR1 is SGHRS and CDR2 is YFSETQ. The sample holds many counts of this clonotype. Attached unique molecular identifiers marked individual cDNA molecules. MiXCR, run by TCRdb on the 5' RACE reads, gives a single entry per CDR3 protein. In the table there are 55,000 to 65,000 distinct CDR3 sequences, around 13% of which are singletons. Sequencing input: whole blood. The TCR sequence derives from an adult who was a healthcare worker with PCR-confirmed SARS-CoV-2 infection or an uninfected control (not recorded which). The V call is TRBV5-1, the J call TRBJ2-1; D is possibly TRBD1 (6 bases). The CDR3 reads CASEQGHEQFF. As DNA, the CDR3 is TGCGCCAGCGAACAGGGCCATGAGCAGTTCTTC.